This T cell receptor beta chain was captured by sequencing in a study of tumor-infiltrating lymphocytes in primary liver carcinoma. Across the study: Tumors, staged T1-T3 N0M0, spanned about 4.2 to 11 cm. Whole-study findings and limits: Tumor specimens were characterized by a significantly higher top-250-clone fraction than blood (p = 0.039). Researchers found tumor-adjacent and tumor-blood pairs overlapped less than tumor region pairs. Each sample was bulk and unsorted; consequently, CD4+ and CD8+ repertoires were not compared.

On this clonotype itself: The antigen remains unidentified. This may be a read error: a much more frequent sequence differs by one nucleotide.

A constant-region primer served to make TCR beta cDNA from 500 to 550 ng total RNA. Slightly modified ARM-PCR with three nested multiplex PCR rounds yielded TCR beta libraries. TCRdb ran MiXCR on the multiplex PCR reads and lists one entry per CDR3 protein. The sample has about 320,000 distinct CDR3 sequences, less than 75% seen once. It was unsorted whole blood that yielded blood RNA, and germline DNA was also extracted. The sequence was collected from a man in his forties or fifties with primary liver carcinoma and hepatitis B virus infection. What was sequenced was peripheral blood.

CDR3 residues: CASSLKYDNTGELFF. The CDR3 bases are TGCGCCAGCAGCCTGAAGTATGATAACACCGGGGAGCTGTTTTTT. The V and J genes are TRBV4-3 and TRBJ2-2, with D unresolved. Germline loops: CDR1 LGHNA, CDR2 YSLEER. Trimming took off 4 bases at V and 2 bases at J, with 11 bases between the two ends. The CDR3 runs 15 residues.